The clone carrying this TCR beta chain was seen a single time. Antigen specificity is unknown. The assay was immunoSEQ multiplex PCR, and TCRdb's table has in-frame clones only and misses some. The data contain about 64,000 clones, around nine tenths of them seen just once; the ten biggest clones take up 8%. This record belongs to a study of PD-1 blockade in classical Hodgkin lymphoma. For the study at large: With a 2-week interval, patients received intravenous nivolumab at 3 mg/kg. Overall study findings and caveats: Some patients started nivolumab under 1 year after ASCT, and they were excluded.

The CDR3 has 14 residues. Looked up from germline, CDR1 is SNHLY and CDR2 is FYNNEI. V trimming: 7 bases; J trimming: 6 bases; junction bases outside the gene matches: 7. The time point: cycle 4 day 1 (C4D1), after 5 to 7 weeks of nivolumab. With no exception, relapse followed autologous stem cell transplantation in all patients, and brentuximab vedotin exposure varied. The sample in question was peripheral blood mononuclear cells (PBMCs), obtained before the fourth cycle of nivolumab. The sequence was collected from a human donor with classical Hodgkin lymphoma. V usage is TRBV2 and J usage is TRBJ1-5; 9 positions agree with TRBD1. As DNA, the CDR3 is TGTGCCAGCAATGGACAGGGGTACGCTCAGCCCCAGCATTTT. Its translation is CASNGQGYAQPQHF. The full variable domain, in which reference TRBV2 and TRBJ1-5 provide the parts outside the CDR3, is EPEVTQTPSHQVTQMGQEVILRCVPISNHLYFYWYRQILGQKVEFLVSFYNNEISEKSEIFDDQFSVERPDGSNFTLKIRSTKLEDSAMYFCASNGQGYAQPQHFGDGTRLSIL.